This TCR beta chain was captured by sequencing in a study of blood T cell repertoires in COVID-19 (dated by TCRdb to about 2020). Turning to the overall study: Samples from collaborators originated in the United States, Italy and Spain and spanned both the acute and convalescent phases of COVID-19. The prospective study material was composed of cDNA or gDNA derived from T cells, B-cell-depleted T cells, or PBMCs. The dataset comprised deeply sampled blood TCRbeta repertoires from subjects exposed to, actively infected with, or recovered from COVID-19. The repertoires were made available in a free public database intended to serve as a resource for research on the immune response to SARS-CoV-2. The samples were drawn from the first 160 participants of the ongoing ImmuneRACE study and from over a thousand subjects provided by 6 global collaborators. Nearly every sample came with metadata listing a de-identified subject ID, COVID-19 status, age in years and sex. Where available, HLA class I and class II types were obtained from metadata supplied by the sample provider rather than from assay-based typing.

On the study overall, not on this receptor specifically: How much clinical and demographic metadata was included differed by source and by participant, and the metadata was provided uncurated.

The immunoSEQ Assay, a bias-controlled multiplex PCR, was used to amplify TCRbeta CDR3 regions from genomic DNA. On the study's bioinformatics: Nucleated cell counts per sample were estimated from amplification of reference gene primers within the assay. To quantify the absolute abundance of each unique TCRbeta CDR3 rearrangement, sequence reads were collapsed and filtered. For each sample, productive Simpson clonality was calculated as the square root of Simpson's diversity index across productive rearrangements. Entries here come from immuneACCESS through TCRdb and include only in-frame sequences with V and J called. Some clones fail to appear in such tables; in the studies checked, an unresolved V gene covers under half of the shortfall, and the cause of the remainder is unknown. That table is the source of V, J and clone size, and D and trimming were worked out from the DNA. Present in this sample are just under 85,000 clones, about 83% of which were seen just once. Roughly 30% of the sample belongs to the ten largest clones.

Regarding this clone: Its antigen is not yet known. Base qualities are not provided; no much larger clone lies one nucleotide away.

Whole blood was collected in K2EDTA tubes by collaborating institutions according to the institutions' own protocols. For TCRbeta analysis, collaborator samples were shipped as frozen whole blood, as isolated PBMCs, or as DNA extracted from either sample type. The germline V gene (reference sequence) specifies LNHDA as CDR1 and SQIVND as CDR2. The CDR3 has 14 amino acids, counting the end cysteine and phenylalanine. Only the CDR3 DNA stays, 42 bases, in frame from base 1. V sheds 4 bases and J sheds 0 bases, leaving 6 bases between their ends. The clonotype was recovered from a woman of 80 years or more with acute or convalescent COVID-19. The source material was peripheral blood. The V and J genes are TRBV19 and TRBJ2-2; TRBD1 is possibly the D segment (5 matching bases). The DNA sequence is as follows: TGTGCCAGTAGTACAGGGTCGAACACCGGGGAGCTGTTTTTT. The resulting protein is CASSTGSNTGELFF.